What follows are 23 T cell receptor beta chains derived from one specimen sequenced in a study of regulatory T cells in long-lasting Graves disease. Library construction for TCR beta used iRepertoire HTBI primers and Arm-PCR of CDR3 regions. TCRdb reanalysed the multiplex PCR reads using MiXCR and keeps one entry per CDR3 protein. The sample has approximately 490,000 distinct CDR3 sequences, around 15% seen once. Indicated time point: newly diagnosed GD, antithyroid drugs for less than 3 months. The TCR library was made from RNA extracted from PBMCs. The sample was also reused in another study, on T cells in Graves' hyperthyroidism and ophthalmopathy.

Material: peripheral blood mononuclear cells (PBMCs), obtained at new diagnosis, from a patient treated with antithyroid drugs. Source of these receptors: a man aged 35 to 55 with Graves disease.

J is TRBJ1-1 and V is TRBV29-1; no reliable D call. The CDR3 is made up of 13 amino acids. CDR1 is SQVTM, CDR2 ANQGSEA, per germline. The V end lost 7 bases, the J end lost 4 bases, and 16 bases lay between the germline ends. Here the CDR3 DNA reads TGCAGCGCCAGATACACGGGAGGCACTGAAGCTTTCTTT. Translation gives CSARYTGGTEAFF.

V usage is TRBV12-3 or TRBV12-4 and J usage is TRBJ2-7, with 13 positions matching TRBD2. CDR3 length: 15 residues. Trimming at V came to 10 bases and at J to 0 bases, leaving 6 bases not matched to a gene. CDR3 nucleotides: TGTGCCACCAAACTAGCGGGAGGGCCCTCCTACGAGCAGTACTTC. Its protein product is CATKLAGGPSYEQYF.

This rearrangement joins TRBV20-1 to TRBJ2-7; 11 nucleotides line up with TRBD2. The germline gives CDR1 DFQATT, CDR2 SNEGSKA (reference sequence). J gave up 4 bases and V 2 bases, and 4 bases lay outside the gene matches. This CDR3 has 14 residues. The CDR3 sequence is CSARRGLAEYEQYF. CDR3 nucleotides: TGCAGTGCTAGAAGGGGACTAGCGGAGTACGAGCAGTACTTC.

This clonotype was counted only a few times. A read error may account for a junction end that differs from germline. This rearrangement joins TRBV10-3 to TRBJ1-5; 7 bases agree with TRBD1. Germline CDR1 ENHRY, CDR2 SYGVKD. This CDR3 has 15 residues. CDR3 nucleotides: TGTGGCATCAGTGACGGGGGGGCAGGGGGGCAGCCCCAGCATTTT. Translating gives CGISDGGAGGQPQHF.

The V call is TRBV27, the J call TRBJ1-2; D might be TRBD1 (5 bases). The length of the CDR3 is 16 residues. Germline V lookup: CDR1 MNHEY, CDR2 SMNVEV (reference sequence). Trimming left V 1 base short and J 1 base short, with 13 bases between. CDR3 nucleotide sequence: TGTGCCAGCAGTTTATTCGGGACCCTTCTTAACTATGGCTACACCTTC. Residues: CASSLFGTLLNYGYTF.

The rearrangement links TRBV20-1 to TRBJ2-2; D gene ambiguous. The CDR3 has 12 residues. CDR1 is DFQATT, CDR2 SNEGSKA, per germline (reference sequence). The V end was cut by 7 bases, the J end by 6 bases, with 12 bases between. The CDR3 protein is CSVLHPSGELFF. The CDR3 region has the DNA TGCAGTGTCCTCCATCCCTCCGGGGAGCTGTTTTTT.

This clonotype occurred many times. The chain recombines TRBV5-1 with TRBJ2-2; D gene ambiguous. The germline V gene encodes CDR1 SGHRS and CDR2 YFSETQ. The CDR3 spans 15 residues. The germline V and J ends were trimmed by 1 base and 0 bases, with 7 bases remaining between them. CDR3 sequence: CASSLTVSNTGELFF. The CDR3, as DNA: TGCGCCAGCAGCTTGACGGTCTCGAACACCGGGGAGCTGTTTTTT.

This clonotype has at least ten counts. The chain employs TRBV12-3 or TRBV12-4 and TRBJ1-5; D not certain. The CDR3 has 15 residues. The ends were cut back, 2 bases at V and 3 bases at J, with 11 bases in the middle. In nucleotides, the CDR3 is TGTGCCAGCAGTTTATTGTGGGGAGTCAATCAGCCCCAGCATTTT. Its protein is CASSLLWGVNQPQHF.

This clonotype has just a few counts. The rearrangement uses TRBV30 and TRBJ2-1; tentatively, D is TRBD1 or TRBD2 (6 bases each). This CDR3 spans 15 amino acids. Germline CDR1 GTSNPN, CDR2 SVGIG (reference sequence). With 3 bases removed from V and 5 bases from J, the gap between germline ends came to 17 bases. This CDR3 reads CAWSAMGAGNNEQFF. For the CDR3, the DNA is TGTGCCTGGAGCGCCATGGGGGCGGGAAACAATGAGCAGTTCTTC.

This clonotype was seen a few times. V usage is TRBV5-6 and J usage is TRBJ2-1, with TRBD1 as a possible D gene (6 bases). The CDR3 contains 15 residues. Germline V CDR1 and CDR2: SGHDT, YYEEEE. Trimming left V 1 base short and J 2 bases short, with 10 bases between. For the CDR3, the DNA is TGTGCCAGCAGCTTGATGGCAGGGGCCTACAATGAGCAGTTCTTC. Translating it yields CASSLMAGAYNEQFF.

The sample holds many counts of this clonotype. CDR3 nucleotide sequence: TGTGCCAGCAGCTTGGTAATAGCGGGAGTGGCAGATACGCAGTATTTT. This codes for CASSLVIAGVADTQYF. The rearrangement uses TRBV5-5 and TRBJ2-3; 9 bases agree with TRBD2. Per germline, CDR1 SGHKS and CDR2 YYEKEE (reference sequence). Trimming cost V 0 bases and J 4 bases; bases outside gene matches: 6. CDR3 length: 16 residues. Drawing the rest from reference TRBV5-5 and TRBJ2-3, the complete variable domain is DAGVTQSPTHLIKTRGQQVTLRCSPISGHKSVSWYQQVLGQGPQFIFQYYEKEERGRGNFPDRFSARQFPNYSSELNVNALLLGDSALYLCASSLVIAGVADTQYFGPGTRLTVL.

The rearrangement joins TRBV9 to TRBJ2-1; TRBD2 might be the D (6 bases). Trimming took off 0 bases at V and 0 bases at J, with 10 bases between the two ends. The germline V gene encodes CDR1 SGDLS and CDR2 YYNGEE. This CDR3 spans 16 amino acids. CDR3 in DNA: TGTGCCAGCAGCGTAGATGGCGGGATCTCCTACAATGAGCAGTTCTTC. Its protein product is CASSVDGGISYNEQFF.

This clonotype was counted between two and nine times. This rearrangement joins TRBV24-1 to TRBJ2-1; TRBD2 agrees at 8 bases. V gave up 5 bases and J gave up 6 bases; unmatched junction bases: 8. The CDR3 sequence is 15 residues long. Germline V gene data show CDR1 as KGHDR and CDR2 as SFDVKD. In DNA form, the CDR3 reads TGTGCCACCAGTGCCAGCGGGAGTAGTTTCAATGAGCAGTTCTTC. Its protein product is CATSASGSSFNEQFF.

This clonotype was seen a few times. This sequence joins TRBV7-8 and TRBJ2-5; D call uncertain. V was pared by 1 base and J by 2 bases, with 11 bases between. CDR1 is SGHVS and CDR2 is FQNEAQ in the germline V gene. The CDR3 totals 15 residues. CDR3 bases: TGTGCCAGCAGCTTAGGAATGGTCTCACAAGAGACCCAGTACTTC. Translating it yields CASSLGMVSQETQYF.

In this sample, this clonotype turned up many times. CDR3 DNA sequence: TGTGCCTGGGCACCGGGACCCAGGAACACTGAAGCTTTCTTT. It codes for CAWAPGPRNTEAFF. The chain links TRBV30 to TRBJ1-1, with TRBD1 as a possible D gene (5 bases). CDR1 and CDR2 from the germline V gene are GTSNPN and SVGIG (reference sequence). V was shortened by 5 bases and J by 1 base, with 14 bases between the two germline ends. The CDR3 runs 14 residues.

There are many counts of this clonotype. The chain links TRBV5-1 to TRBJ2-1; D is uncertain. V lost 0 bases to trimming and J lost 13 bases, with 8 bases between them. The CDR3 runs to 11 residues. CDR1 is SGHRS, CDR2 YFSETQ, per germline. CDR3 amino acids: CASSLAGPQFF. As DNA, the CDR3 is TGCGCCAGCAGCTTGGCTGGGCCTCAGTTCTTC. Variable domain in full (rest from reference TRBV5-1 and TRBJ2-1): KAGVTQTPRYLIKTRGQQVTLSCSPISGHRSVSWYQQTPGQGLQFLFEYFSETQRNKGNFPGRFSGRQFSNSRSEMNVSTLELGDSALYLCASSLAGPQFFGPGTRLTVL.

On this clonotype: A much larger clone lies one base from this, so it may be a read error. The rearrangement links TRBV30 to TRBJ2-1; 11 bases are a match to TRBD2. The CDR3 runs to 15 residues. Unmatched junction bases numbered 8, after V lost 2 bases and J lost 8 bases. Germline V gene sequence: CDR1 GTSNPN, CDR2 SVGIG (reference sequence). CDR3 residues: CAWSTLGLAVYEQFF. CDR3 nucleotide sequence: TGTGCCTGGAGTACTCTGGGACTAGCGGTTTATGAGCAGTTCTTC.

This clonotype occurred many times. CDR3 region: CASGGAYTEAFF. The CDR3 DNA follows: TGTGCCAGCGGAGGAGCGTACACTGAAGCTTTCTTT. This rearrangement joins TRBV6-1 to TRBJ1-1; D unclear. The germline V gene encodes CDR1 MNHNS and CDR2 SASEGT. The ends were cut back, 8 bases at V and 3 bases at J, with 10 bases in the middle. This CDR3 region has 12 residues.

The V gene is TRBV12-3 or TRBV12-4, the J gene TRBJ2-1; TRBD2 aligns across 9 bases. J lost 7 bases, V lost 4 bases, and 8 bases had no gene match. This CDR3 comprises 15 residues. Here the CDR3 DNA reads TGTGCCAGCAGTTCCGAGACTAGCGGACCGAATGAGCAGTTCTTC. Residues: CASSSETSGPNEQFF.

There are many counts of this clonotype. This chain connects TRBV20-1 to TRBJ1-2; D is uncertain. The CDR3 spans 11 residues. V lost 6 bases to trimming and J lost 4 bases, with 9 bases between them. Germline V gene lookup returns CDR1 DFQATT and CDR2 SNEGSKA (reference sequence). The CDR3 loop reads CSAPQIYGYTF. The CDR3 DNA is TGCAGTGCCCCGCAGATCTATGGCTACACCTTC.

The CDR3 nucleotides are TGTGCCAGTAGTCGGACAGGGAGTCTTTACGAGCAGTACTTC. Protein product: CASSRTGSLYEQYF. The V and J genes are TRBV19 and TRBJ2-7; 8 bases match TRBD1. This CDR3 comprises 14 residues. CDR1 LNHDA and CDR2 SQIVND come from the germline V gene (reference sequence). Trimming cost V 5 bases and J 4 bases; bases outside gene matches: 7.

In this sample, this clonotype turned up once. This may be a read error, as it is one base from a much larger clone. This rearrangement joins TRBV12-5 to TRBJ2-7; 8 bases fit TRBD1. With V trimmed by 2 bases and J by 1 base, 7 bases remained unmatched. CDR1 and CDR2 (germline): LGHNT, FRNRAP. CDR3 size: 16 residues. CDR3 protein: CASGLTSGGFSYEQYF. DNA for the CDR3: TGTGCTAGTGGTTTGACATCAGGGGGCTTTTCCTACGAGCAGTACTTC.

This clonotype has more than one count but fewer than ten. The chain combines TRBV18 with TRBJ2-4; perhaps TRBD1 as D (6 bases). This CDR3 has 14 amino acids. CDR1 and CDR2 (germline): KGHSH, LQKENI. V shed 4 bases and J shed 7 bases, with 14 bases lying between them. The CDR3 nucleotides are TGTGCCAGCTCACGTGGGGAAAGGGGGAACATTCAGTACTTC. It encodes CASSRGERGNIQYF.